This T cell receptor (beta chain) came from a study of T cells in Graves' hyperthyroidism and ophthalmopathy. Study findings and constraints: Through a model of 13 V-J features, ophthalmopathy was separated from stable hyperthyroidism. Researchers found most expanded thyroid clonotypes above 0.001 in blood as well. Onset of ophthalmopathy came a median roughly 6.5 months after the model predicted it.

This clonotype has only one observation. Its specificity is unknown. TCR beta CDR3 sequences were amplified from RNA transcripts. A first-round RT-PCR of the TCR CDR3 used the HTBI primer set. MiXCR, applied by TCRdb to the multiplex PCR reads, yields one record per CDR3 protein. The data hold roughly 500,000 distinct CDR3 sequences, with 40% to 50% observed a single time. This clonotype was sampled from an adult woman with Graves' disease, either hyperthyroidism or ophthalmopathy (not recorded which). The sample consisted of peripheral blood or thyroid tissue (not recorded which).

CDR3 residues: CSASRQDYEQYF. The CDR3 nucleotides are TGCAGTGCTTCACGACAGGACTACGAGCAGTACTTC. The chain couples TRBV20-1 to TRBJ2-5, with D possibly TRBD1 on 6 matching bases. The J call may be in error: the DNA end matches TRBJ2-7 better. The V gene's germline CDR1 is DFQATT and CDR2 SNEGSKA (reference sequence). The CDR3 length is 12 residues.